The text below deals with one TCR beta chain. The record originates from a study of blood T cell repertoires in COVID-19. Study-level information: COVID-19 samples collected from the United States, Italy and Spain covered acute and convalescent phases. PBMCs, B-cell-depleted T cells, or T cells provided the cDNA or gDNA that made up the material.

The length of the CDR3 is 19 residues. CDR1 is SNHLY and CDR2 is FYNNEI in the germline V gene. With 6 bases clipped from V and 5 bases from J, the junction kept 21 bases outside the gene matches. Authors' analysis steps: The authors estimated nucleated cell counts from reference gene primer amplification. Using immunoSEQ multiplex PCR, the repertoire was profiled, and TCRdb retains in-frame clones only, with some absent. V and J calls plus clone size are reproduced from that table; the DNA served to infer D and trimming. The repertoire holds around 100,000 clones, approximately 88% seen once, with less than 3% in the top ten. Seattle patients were enrolled during active infection and followed longitudinally.

The rearrangement joins TRBV2 to TRBJ2-1; 8 positions agree with TRBD1. The sequence came from a man in his forties or fifties with COVID-19, enrolled during active disease. Sequencing was performed on peripheral blood. The CDR3 DNA follows: TGTGCCAGCAGGGGGGTGCGGACAGGGCCTGTAGCATCGAACAATGAGCAGTTCTTC. Amino acids: CASRGVRTGPVASNNEQFF.